The 26 T cell receptor beta chains presented below share a single source sample, sequenced in a study of vaccination effects on CD4 cells after COVID-19. Clones were read by immunoSEQ multiplex PCR, and TCRdb kept only the in-frame ones, dropping some. The data contain tens of thousands of clones, roughly 74% of them singletons. The ViraFEST assay expanded antigen-specific CD4+ T cells with viral peptide pools before sequencing. Following a 10-day culture, CD4+ T cells were purified. Participants completed two doses of the BNT162b2 or mRNA-1273 vaccine. Antigen specificity for these receptors is unknown. Sample: CD4+ T cells from PBMCs cultured with HCoV-NL63 spike peptides, taken after COVID-19 vaccination. The receptors stem from a human donor who received a COVID-19 vaccine.

The V call is TRBV27, the J call TRBJ1-2, with D possibly TRBD1 on 6 matching bases. The CDR3 totals 14 residues. Looked up from germline, CDR1 is MNHEY and CDR2 is SMNVEV (reference sequence). Trimming pared 5 bases from V and 8 bases from J, leaving 18 bases between. CDR3 bases: TGTGCCAGCAGTCTGACAGGAGCCACGAGCGGCTACACCTTC. It is translated as CASSLTGATSGYTF.

J is TRBJ1-1 and V is TRBV5-1; D may be TRBD1 (5 bases). The CDR3 is 15 residues long. Trimming stripped 4 bases from V and 6 bases from J, with 19 bases between. CDR1 SGHRS and CDR2 YFSETQ come from the germline V gene. CDR3 nucleotide sequence: TGCGCCAGCAGCCTCCGGGAGGGGTGGAGGGCTGAAGCTTTCTTT. Its protein is CASSLREGWRAEAFF.

This chain joins TRBV5-4 and TRBJ2-7; D is possibly TRBD1 (5 bases). V dropped 0 bases and J dropped 3 bases, with 19 bases sitting between them. Germline V CDR1 and CDR2: SGHNT, YYREEE (reference sequence). This CDR3 comprises 17 residues. CDR3 sequence: CASSLEDILRGRYEQYF. The CDR3 DNA sequence: TGTGCCAGCAGCTTGGAGGACATCTTACGAGGTCGCTACGAGCAGTACTTC.

The genes are TRBV6-5 and TRBJ1-4, with D possibly matching TRBD1 (5 bases). The CDR3 has 16 residues. Germline values: CDR1 MNHEY, CDR2 SVGAGI. V was pared by 3 bases and J by 4 bases, with 15 bases between. The DNA for the CDR3 is TGTGCCAGCAGTTATGGGGGTGGATCTTTTAATGAAAAACTGTTTTTT. Protein sequence: CASSYGGGSFNEKLFF.

The J gene is TRBJ1-2, the V gene TRBV10-3, with 10 nucleotides matching TRBD1. V lost 3 bases and J lost 2; bases outside the gene matches: 3. CDR1 is ENHRY, CDR2 SYGVKD, per germline. This CDR3 is 15 amino acids long. The CDR3 DNA reads as TGTGCCATCAGTGATCCGGGACAGGGGAACTATGGCTACACCTTC. Translation: CAISDPGQGNYGYTF.

This clone was observed a single time. The V call is TRBV13, the J call TRBJ1-1; D might be TRBD1 (5 bases). Germline values: CDR1 PRHDT, CDR2 FYEKMQ (reference sequence). This CDR3 spans 13 amino acids. Trimming shortened V by 5 bases and J by 5 bases, and 12 bases separated the two germline ends. The DNA for the CDR3 is TGTGCCAGCAGCCCGCCCCGGGGGACTGAAGCTTTCTTT. It yields the protein CASSPPRGTEAFF.

The chain links TRBV7-8 to TRBJ2-2, with D possibly TRBD2 on 6 matching bases. V was cut by 5 bases and J by 8 bases, with 12 bases left in between. From germline, CDR1 is SGHVS and CDR2 FQNEAQ. The CDR3 has 13 amino acids. CDR3 DNA sequence: TGTGCCAGCAGCCCGCGACTAGTTGGGGAGCTGTTTTTT. Protein product: CASSPRLVGELFF.

The chain couples TRBV28 to TRBJ1-5, with 8 positions matching TRBD1. The CDR3 loop spans 14 amino acids. The junction had 3 bases not matched to a gene; V was cut back by 6 bases and J by 2 bases. Germline CDR1 reads MDHEN; CDR2 reads SYDVKM. CDR3 nucleotides: TGTGCCAGCAGCGACAGGGGCCGCAATCAGCCCCAGCATTTT. Its translation: CASSDRGRNQPQHF.

The gene calls are TRBV6-5 and TRBJ2-7; TRBD1 agrees at 7 bases. The J segment lost 0 bases and the V segment lost 7 bases, leaving 6 bases of the junction unmatched. This CDR3 is built from 14 residues. Looked up from germline, CDR1 is MNHEY and CDR2 is SVGAGI. CDR3 protein: CASKRAGGSYEQYF. Here the CDR3 DNA reads TGTGCCAGCAAGAGAGCAGGGGGCTCCTACGAGCAGTACTTC.

V gene TRBV3-1 (or the pseudogene TRBV3-2) combines with J gene TRBJ2-3; 8 bases are shared with TRBD2. Losses at the gene ends were 2 bases for V and 0 bases for J; bases not matched to a gene: 19. The CDR3 consists of 21 residues. CDR1 and CDR2 (germline): LGHDT, YNNKEL (reference sequence). CDR3 nucleotides: TGTGCCAGCAGCCAAAAGTACCCGGGACTAGTCCTTAAAGCTAGCACAGATACGCAGTATTTT. Translating gives CASSQKYPGLVLKASTDTQYF.

V usage is TRBV25-1 and J usage is TRBJ2-1, with a tentative D call TRBD2 (5 bases). The CDR3 spans 12 residues. Germline V CDR1 and CDR2: MGHDK, SYGVNS. Trimming left V 5 bases short and J 10 bases short, with 12 bases between. CDR3: CASSRLAREQFF. CDR3 coding DNA: TGTGCCAGCAGTAGGCTAGCACGCGAGCAGTTCTTC.

The chain recombines TRBV6-4 with TRBJ2-1, with D uncertain. This CDR3 comprises 17 residues. Germline loops: CDR1 MRHNA, CDR2 SNTAGT. V lost 2 bases and J 0 bases, leaving 14 bases between the germline ends. CDR3 region: CASSDEPLRSSYNEQFF. The DNA of the CDR3 is TGTGCCAGCAGTGACGAGCCTCTCCGGAGCTCCTACAATGAGCAGTTCTTC.

The chain combines TRBV27 with TRBJ1-6; 7 bases align to TRBD1. Germline values: CDR1 MNHEY, CDR2 SMNVEV (reference sequence). This CDR3 region has 16 residues. The V segment lost 6 bases and the J segment 2 bases; nucleotides outside the gene matches: 7. The CDR3 protein is CASSSYGTAYNSPLHF. DNA of the CDR3: TGTGCCAGCAGCTCATACGGGACAGCCTATAATTCACCCCTCCACTTT.

CDR3 in amino acids: CASSFTGYQETQYF. CDR3 bases: TGTGCCAGCAGTTTTACGGGATACCAAGAGACCCAGTACTTC. The chain recombines TRBV6-5 with TRBJ2-5, with D tentatively TRBD2 (5 bases). V lost 4 bases to trimming and J lost 0 bases, with 9 bases between them. This CDR3 region has 14 residues. Germline V gene lookup returns CDR1 MNHEY and CDR2 SVGAGI.

The gene calls are TRBV7-2 and TRBJ1-2; D unclear. This CDR3 is 14 amino acids long. CDR1 is SGHTA and CDR2 is FQGNSA in the germline V gene. Trimming left V 2 bases short and J 0 bases short, with 7 bases between. This CDR3 is CASSLRRANYGYTF. As DNA, the CDR3 is TGTGCCAGCAGCTTAAGGAGAGCTAACTATGGCTACACCTTC.

The rearrangement uses TRBV30 and TRBJ2-2, with D unclear. CDR1 and CDR2 (germline): GTSNPN, SVGIG (reference sequence). The CDR3 has 12 residues. The V gene lost 4 bases and the J gene lost 7 bases, with 10 bases spanning the gap. The chain's CDR3 is CAWNLGSGELFF. In DNA form, the CDR3 reads TGTGCCTGGAATTTGGGTAGCGGGGAGCTGTTTTTT.

The J gene is TRBJ2-3, the V gene TRBV5-8; 7 nucleotides align to TRBD2. V shed 4 bases, J shed 4 bases, and the junction held 9 bases outside the gene matches. Germline CDR1 is SGHTS and CDR2 is YDEGEE. The CDR3 loop spans 15 amino acids. The chain's CDR3 is CASSGTSEQSDTQYF. The CDR3 DNA reads as TGTGCCAGCAGCGGCACTAGCGAACAATCAGATACGCAGTATTTT.

The rearrangement links TRBV14 to TRBJ1-4, with TRBD1 identical over 9 bases. Trimming took 4 bases from V and 9 from J; bases not matched to a gene: 3. Germline assignment: CDR1 SGHDN and CDR2 FVKESK. The CDR3 length is 13 residues. This chain's CDR3 is CASSPGTGKKLFF. CDR3 coding DNA: TGTGCCAGCAGCCCCGGGACAGGGAAAAAACTGTTTTTT.

The J gene is TRBJ1-3, the V gene TRBV4-1; tentative D call: TRBD1 (6 bases). V was pared by 0 bases and J by 1 base, with 10 bases between. In germline, CDR1 is MGHRA, CDR2 YSYEKL. The CDR3 is made up of 16 amino acids. In DNA form, the CDR3 reads TGCGCCAGCAGCCAAGAAAACAGGGCTTCTGGAAACACCATATATTTT. This encodes CASSQENRASGNTIYF.

The chain has TRBV2 and TRBJ2-7; 13 bases agree with TRBD2. Germline lookup yields CDR1 SNHLY and CDR2 FYNNEI. After removal of 6 bases from V and 3 bases from J, the junction contained 17 bases not matched to a gene. CDR3 size: 19 residues. CDR3: CASRQTGLAGAPRSYEQYF. The CDR3 DNA reads TGTGCCAGCAGACAGACTGGACTAGCGGGAGCCCCTCGAAGCTACGAGCAGTACTTC.

This rearrangement joins TRBV5-1 to TRBJ1-5; D not certain. Trimming took off 0 bases at V and 1 base at J, with 5 bases between the two ends. Germline V gene data show CDR1 as SGHRS and CDR2 as YFSETQ. CDR3 length: 14 residues. The CDR3 nucleotides read TGCGCCAGCAGCTTGGAGGGAAGCAATCAGCCCCAGCATTTT. Its protein is CASSLEGSNQPQHF.

This clone showed up just a few times. The chain carries TRBV10-3 and TRBJ1-2; TRBD1 matches 8 bases. The germline CDR1 and CDR2 sequences are ENHRY and SYGVKD. The CDR3 has 16 amino acids. With 4 bases clipped from V and 0 bases from J, the junction kept 7 bases outside the gene matches. CDR3 DNA: TGTGCCATCAGTGCGCATCGGGACAGGTCTAACTATGGCTACACCTTC. Translating gives CAISAHRDRSNYGYTF.

The chain joins TRBV29-1 to TRBJ1-2; no clear D gene. The germline CDR1 and CDR2 sequences are SQVTM and ANQGSEA. V lost 4 bases, J lost 6 bases, and 9 bases lay in between. This CDR3 region has 11 residues. The DNA for the CDR3 is TGCAGCGTTGGAGACTGGGATGGCTACACCTTC. Amino acid sequence: CSVGDWDGYTF.

The rearrangement uses TRBV5-1 and TRBJ1-1, with a tentative D call TRBD1 (6 bases). The V end lost 4 bases, the J end lost 1 base, and 11 bases lay between the germline ends. The CDR3 is made up of 14 amino acids. The germline CDR1 and CDR2 sequences are SGHRS and YFSETQ. DNA of the CDR3: TGCGCCAGCAGCCCTCTGGACAGGAACACTGAAGCTTTCTTT. It codes for CASSPLDRNTEAFF.

This clone showed up just once. The chain employs TRBV7-6 and TRBJ2-7; D gene unclear. The CDR3 has 15 amino acids. The germline V and J ends were trimmed by 7 bases and 0 bases, with 16 bases remaining between them. CDR1 is SGHVS, CDR2 FNYEAQ, per germline. The CDR3, as DNA: TGTGCCAGCACCCCGACTTTGGGCTTCTCCTACGAGCAGTACTTC. The encoded protein is CASTPTLGFSYEQYF. Looking up the rest from reference TRBV7-6 and TRBJ2-7 gives the full variable domain: GAGVSQSPRYKVTKRGQDVALRCDPISGHVSLYWYRQALGQGPEFLTYFNYEAQQDKSGLPNDRFSAERPEGSISTLTIQRTEQRDSAMYRCASTPTLGFSYEQYFGPGTRLTVT.

The chain joins TRBV12-5 to TRBJ2-5; D is possibly TRBD1 or TRBD2 (6 bases each). Trimming pared 3 bases from V and 5 bases from J, leaving 13 bases between. In germline, CDR1 is LGHNT, CDR2 FRNRAP. The CDR3 is 14 residues long. DNA for the CDR3: TGTGCTAGTGGTTTCGCCCTCGGGGGCGAGACCCAGTACTTC. This gives the protein CASGFALGGETQYF.